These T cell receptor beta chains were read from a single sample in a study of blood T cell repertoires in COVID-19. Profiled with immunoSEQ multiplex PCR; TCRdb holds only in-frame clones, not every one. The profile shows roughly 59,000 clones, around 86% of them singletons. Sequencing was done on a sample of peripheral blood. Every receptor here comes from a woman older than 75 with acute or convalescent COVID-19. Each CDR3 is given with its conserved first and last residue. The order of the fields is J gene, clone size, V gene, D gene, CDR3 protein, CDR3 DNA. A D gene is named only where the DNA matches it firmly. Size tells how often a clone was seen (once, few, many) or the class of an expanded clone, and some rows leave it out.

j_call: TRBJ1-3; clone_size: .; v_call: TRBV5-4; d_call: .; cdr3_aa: CASSAKDAGRGNTIYF; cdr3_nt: TGTGCCAGCAGCGCAAAGGACGCGGGACGAGGAAACACCATATATTTT
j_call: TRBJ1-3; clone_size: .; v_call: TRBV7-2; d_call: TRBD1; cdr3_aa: CASSGWTGSGNTIYF; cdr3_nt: TGTGCCAGCAGCGGGTGGACAGGGTCTGGAAACACCATATATTTT
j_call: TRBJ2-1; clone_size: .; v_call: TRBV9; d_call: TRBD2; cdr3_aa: CASSVDGRDYEQFF; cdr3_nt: TGTGCCAGCAGCGTAGATGGGAGGGACTATGAGCAGTTCTTC
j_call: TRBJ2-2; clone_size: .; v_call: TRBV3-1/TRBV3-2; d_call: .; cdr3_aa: CASSPQAGSTGELFF; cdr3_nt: TGTGCCAGCAGCCCCCAGGCGGGGTCCACCGGGGAGCTGTTTTTT
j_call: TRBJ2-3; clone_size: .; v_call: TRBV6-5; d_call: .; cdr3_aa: CASRTGRTDTQYF; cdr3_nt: TGTGCCAGCAGGACAGGGAGGACAGATACGCAGTATTTT
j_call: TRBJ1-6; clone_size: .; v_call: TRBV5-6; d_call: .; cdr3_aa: CASRDRTANSPLHF; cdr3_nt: TGTGCCAGCAGGGATAGGACAGCTAATTCACCCCTCCACTTT
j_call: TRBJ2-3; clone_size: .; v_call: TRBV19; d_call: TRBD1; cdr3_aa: CASSPRQGKGLTDTQYF; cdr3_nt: TGTGCCAGTAGTCCCAGACAGGGGAAGGGTCTCACAGATACGCAGTATTTT
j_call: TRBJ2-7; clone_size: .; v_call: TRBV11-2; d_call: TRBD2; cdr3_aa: CASSLEGLAASGAYEQYF; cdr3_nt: TGTGCCAGCAGCTTAGAGGGGCTAGCGGCGTCTGGGGCCTACGAGCAGTACTTC
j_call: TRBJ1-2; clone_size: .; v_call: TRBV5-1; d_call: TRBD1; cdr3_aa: CASSPGTGDSLNYGYTF; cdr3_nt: TGCGCCAGCAGCCCCGGGACAGGTGATTCCCTTAACTATGGCTACACCTTC
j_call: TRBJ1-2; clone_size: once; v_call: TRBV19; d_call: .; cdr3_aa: CASTGSFERRVYTF; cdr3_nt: TGTGCCAGTACGGGATCCTTCGAAAGGCGGGTCTACACCTTC
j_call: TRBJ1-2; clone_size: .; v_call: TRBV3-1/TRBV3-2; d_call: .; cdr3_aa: CASSHLGQPSNYGYTF; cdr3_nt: TGTGCCAGCAGCCATCTCGGACAGCCTTCTAACTATGGCTACACCTTC
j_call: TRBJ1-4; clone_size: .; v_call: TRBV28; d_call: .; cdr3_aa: CASRTDPNEKLFF; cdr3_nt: TGTGCCAGCAGAACAGACCCGAATGAAAAACTGTTTTTT
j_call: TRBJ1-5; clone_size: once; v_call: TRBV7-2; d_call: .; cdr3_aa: CASSLAGQSQPQHF; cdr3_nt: TGTGCCAGCAGCTTAGCGGGGCAATCCCAGCCCCAGCATTTT
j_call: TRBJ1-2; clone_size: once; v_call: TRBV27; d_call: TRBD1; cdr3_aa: CASGTGAPGYTF; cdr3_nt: TGTGCCAGCGGGACAGGGGCGCCCGGCTACACCTTC
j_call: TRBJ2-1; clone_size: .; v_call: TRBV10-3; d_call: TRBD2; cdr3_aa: CAISRSLGTGGTNEQFF; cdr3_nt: TGTGCCATCAGTCGCTCCCTCGGGACGGGGGGTACCAATGAGCAGTTCTTC
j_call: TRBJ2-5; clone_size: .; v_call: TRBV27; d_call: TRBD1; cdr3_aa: CASSLLGGGETQYF; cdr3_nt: TGTGCCAGCAGTTTACTAGGGGGCGGAGAGACCCAGTACTTC
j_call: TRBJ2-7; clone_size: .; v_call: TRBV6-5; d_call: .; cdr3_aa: CASTKGDEQYF; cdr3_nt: TGTGCCAGCACAAAGGGAGACGAGCAGTACTTC
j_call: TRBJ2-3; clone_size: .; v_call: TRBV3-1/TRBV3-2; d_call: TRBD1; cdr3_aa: CASSQEQGALRGNTQYF; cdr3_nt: TGTGCCAGCAGCCAAGAACAGGGGGCACTTCGAGGAAATACGCAGTATTTT
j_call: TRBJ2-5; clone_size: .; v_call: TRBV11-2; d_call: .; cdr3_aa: CASSLVLQGWETQYF; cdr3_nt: TGTGCCAGCAGCTTAGTTTTGCAGGGGTGGGAGACCCAGTACTTC
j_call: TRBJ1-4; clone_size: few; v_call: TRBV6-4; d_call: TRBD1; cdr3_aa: CATKWGQGGEKLFF; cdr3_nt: TGTGCCACTAAGTGGGGACAGGGCGGTGAAAAACTGTTTTTT
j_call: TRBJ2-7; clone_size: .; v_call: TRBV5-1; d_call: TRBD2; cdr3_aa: CASSSPGLANEQYF; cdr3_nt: TGCGCCAGCAGCTCACCGGGACTAGCAAACGAGCAGTACTTC
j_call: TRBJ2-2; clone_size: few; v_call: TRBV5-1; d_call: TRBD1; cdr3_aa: CASSQDRGNTGELFF; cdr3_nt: TGCGCCAGCAGCCAGGACAGGGGGAACACCGGGGAGCTGTTTTTT